This TCR beta chain derives from a study of blood T cell repertoires in COVID-19. Study at large: Sites across the United States, Italy and Spain contributed samples from acute and convalescent COVID-19.

Repertoires were generated with immunoSEQ multiplex PCR, while TCRdb's copy carries only in-frame clones and drops some. The sample gives 30,000 to 40,000 clones, 85% to 90% of which show up once; roughly three fifths is in the top ten. The V end was cut by 0 bases, the J end by 6 bases, with 7 bases between. Germline V lookup: CDR1 GTSNPN, CDR2 SVGIG (reference sequence). This CDR3 comprises 12 residues. The chain recombines TRBV30 with TRBJ2-3; D is perhaps TRBD1 (5 bases). Sample: peripheral blood. This clonotype was obtained from an older man with acute or convalescent COVID-19. The chain's CDR3 is CAWSVAGDTQYF. The CDR3 DNA is TGTGCCTGGAGTGTGGCAGGGGATACGCAGTATTTT.